The present entry profiles one TCR beta chain with its context. Generated by immunoSEQ multiplex PCR, the TCRdb table keeps only in-frame clones and is missing some. The sample has 190,000 or so clones, 90% to 95% seen once. This entry belongs to a study of control samples from healthy donors and cancer patients. Trimming took off 3 bases at V and 2 bases at J, with 17 bases between the two ends. Germline loops: CDR1 SGDLS, CDR2 YYNGEE. The CDR3 sequence is 16 residues long. The sample comprised blood. This TCR was recovered from a man younger than 30 in good health. The chain combines TRBV9 with TRBJ2-5, with a possible D match to TRBD2 (6 bases). Written as DNA, the CDR3 is TGTGCCAGCAGCGCCAGGTCTGGCGGGGCTCAAGAGACCCAGTACTTC. This encodes CASSARSGGAQETQYF. The entire variable domain, with the rest obtained from reference TRBV9 and TRBJ2-5, is as follows: DSGVTQTPKHLITATGQRVTLRCSPRSGDLSVYWYQQSLDQGLQFLIQYYNGEERAKGNILERFSAQQFPDLHSELNLSSLELGDSALYFCASSARSGGAQETQYFGPGTRLLVL.